There are a few counts of the clone carrying this T cell receptor (beta chain). Its antigen is as yet unknown. TCR beta rearrangements were amplified from peripheral blood genomic DNA. The data were taken from a study of T cell repertoires in aging, cancer and after chemotherapy. General study results and limits: Hematological cancer patients had lymphoid organ infiltration that may impair thymic emigration or T cell expansion.

This CDR3 is built from 13 residues. The V and J ends lost 7 bases and 2 bases respectively, with 12 bases between them. CDR1 and CDR2 from the germline V gene are GTSNPN and SVGIG (reference sequence). A mixed TRB-A/B primer pool amplified rearranged TRB by multiplex touch-down PCR. MiXCR was run by TCRdb on the multiplex PCR reads, yielding one entry per CDR3 protein. The sample carries 10,000 to 15,000 distinct CDR3 sequences, 28% recorded once. Input material: blood. The clonotype was recovered from a human donor with a blood cancer. The V and J genes are TRBV30 and TRBJ1-3; no reliable D call. CDR3 DNA sequence: TGTGCCTCCGCACGGGGTCCTGGAAACACCATATATTTT. It translates to CASARGPGNTIYF.